The 10 T cell receptor beta chains listed next were all sequenced from one sample in a study of T cells in Graves' hyperthyroidism and ophthalmopathy. Researchers amplified the TCR beta CDR3 regions from RNA transcripts. A set of HTBI primers served as the primers for a first-round RT-PCR of the TCR CDR3. Each CDR3 protein is one row after TCRdb ran MiXCR on the multiplex PCR reads. Of 350,000 or so distinct CDR3 sequences in the sample, less than 20% were seen once. Sequenced input: blood. The receptors here all came from a woman between 35 and 50 years old with Graves' ophthalmopathy.

This clonotype appeared many times. The rearrangement links TRBV10-3 to TRBJ1-2; 9 positions match TRBD1. The V segment lost 2 bases and the J segment 8 bases; nucleotides outside the gene matches: 6. The germline CDR1 and CDR2 sequences are ENHRY and SYGVKD. The CDR3 has 14 amino acids. CDR3 nucleotides: TGTGCCATCAGTGAGGGACAGGGGTTGGACGGCTACACCTTC. Translating gives CAISEGQGLDGYTF.

This clonotype was seen ten or more times. The V gene is TRBV28, the J gene TRBJ2-7; tentative D call: TRBD2 (6 bases). Trimming removed 5 bases at V and 4 bases at J, with 12 bases between. The CDR3 loop spans 13 amino acids. The germline gives CDR1 MDHEN, CDR2 SYDVKM. CDR3 nucleotide sequence: TGTGCCAGCAGTCGGTATGGGGGGTACGAGCAGTACTTC. As protein: CASSRYGGYEQYF. Drawing the rest from reference TRBV28 and TRBJ2-7, the complete variable domain is DVKVTQSSRYLVKRTGEKVFLECVQDMDHENMFWYRQDPGLGLRLIYFSYDVKMKEKGDIPEGYSVSREKKERFSLILESASTNQTSMYLCASSRYGGYEQYFGPGTRLTVT.

This clonotype has a count of ten or more. The V call is TRBV19, the J call TRBJ2-7; D unclear. Germline CDR1 reads LNHDA; CDR2 reads SQIVND (reference sequence). The CDR3 runs to 14 residues. V lost 10 bases and J lost 3, with 19 bases in between. The CDR3: CATTEGGVGYEQYF. The CDR3, as DNA: TGTGCCACCACGGAAGGTGGGGTGGGCTACGAGCAGTACTTC.

The sample holds many counts of this clonotype. The V call is TRBV19, the J call TRBJ1-5; 10 bases agree with TRBD1. The CDR3 has 17 residues. CDR1 and CDR2 (germline): LNHDA, SQIVND (reference sequence). Trimming took 4 bases from V and 2 from J; bases not matched to a gene: 8. The CDR3 region is CASSTRDRGNGNQPQHF. The CDR3 DNA reads as TGTGCCAGTAGTACGCGGGACAGGGGAAACGGCAATCAGCCCCAGCATTTT.

This clonotype was seen many times. V gene TRBV12-5 combines with J gene TRBJ2-7, with 8 nucleotides matching TRBD2. The germline gives CDR1 LGHNT, CDR2 FRNRAP. The CDR3 covers 17 residues. Trimming cost V 0 bases and J 3 bases; bases outside gene matches: 10. CDR3 region: CASGLVASGRYNYEQYF. The CDR3 DNA follows: TGTGCTAGTGGTTTGGTCGCTAGCGGGCGATACAACTACGAGCAGTACTTC.

V is TRBV28 and J is TRBJ2-7, with 12 bases identical to TRBD2. V was pared by 6 bases and J by 3 bases, with 9 bases of the junction left unmatched. This CDR3 has 16 residues. Germline CDR1 MDHEN, CDR2 SYDVKM. CDR3 sequence: CASREFGLAGFYEQYF. In DNA, the CDR3 is TGTGCCAGCAGAGAGTTTGGACTAGCGGGATTCTACGAGCAGTACTTC.

There are many counts of this clonotype. This chain connects TRBV27 to TRBJ2-2; D perhaps matches TRBD1 (5 bases). The CDR3 extends over 15 amino acids. Per germline, CDR1 MNHEY and CDR2 SMNVEV (reference sequence). Trimming took off 3 bases at V and 4 bases at J, with 12 bases between the two ends. The CDR3 loop is CASSLRQYTTGELFF. CDR3 bases: TGTGCCAGCAGTTTGCGACAGTACACCACCGGGGAGCTGTTTTTT.

This clonotype was counted at least ten times. The chain employs TRBV19 and TRBJ1-2; 9 bases match TRBD1. This CDR3 contains 15 residues. Unmatched junction bases numbered 10, after V lost 3 bases and J lost 8 bases. CDR1 and CDR2 (germline): LNHDA, SQIVND (reference sequence). In DNA, the CDR3 is TGTGCCAGTAGTATTAGGGGACAGGGAGCATTCGGCTACACCTTC. This translates into CASSIRGQGAFGYTF. Using reference TRBV19 and TRBJ1-2 for the parts outside the CDR3, the full variable domain is DGGITQSPKYLFRKEGQNVTLSCEQNLNHDAMYWYRQDPGQGLRLIYYSQIVNDFQKGDIAEGYSVSREKKESFPLTVTSAQKNPTAFYLCASSIRGQGAFGYTFGSGTRLTVV.

The sample holds a few counts of this clonotype. The rearrangement links TRBV18 to TRBJ2-7; tentative D call: TRBD2 (7 bases). V was cut by 4 bases and J by 0 bases, with 19 bases left in between. This CDR3 region has 17 residues. Germline lookup yields CDR1 KGHSH and CDR2 LQKENI. The CDR3 reads CASSRGGATGRSYEQYF. DNA for the CDR3: TGTGCCAGCTCACGGGGGGGGGCGACAGGACGCTCCTACGAGCAGTACTTC.

The table lists this clonotype with many counts. The genes are TRBV6-2 or TRBV6-3 and TRBJ1-1, with 7 bases that match TRBD1. The CDR3 length is 14 residues. Germline V gives CDR1 MNHEY, CDR2 SVGEGT. The V and J ends lost 5 bases and 1 base, in that order; junction bases with no gene match: 4. CDR3 protein: CASSQHRGNTEAFF. DNA for the CDR3: TGTGCCAGCAGTCAGCACAGGGGGAACACTGAAGCTTTCTTT.